A single sample gave rise to the 21 T cell receptor beta chains below, sequenced in a study of CD8 T cells in Susac syndrome. The authors reverse transcribed about 0.5 to 1 ug RNA with random hexamers. TCRdb analysed the immunoSEQ multiplex PCR reads with MiXCR anew, one entry per CDR3 protein. Of about 180,000 distinct CDR3 sequences listed, 85% to 95% are singletons. The source material was CD4+ T cells from PBMCs. The receptors originated from a human donor with Susac syndrome.

The genes are TRBV7-2 and TRBJ2-7; D gene unclear. Germline assignment: CDR1 SGHTA and CDR2 FQGNSA. CDR3 length: 11 residues. Between the trimmed V and J ends, which lost 6 bases and 2 bases, there was a span of 5 bases. The CDR3 DNA follows: TGTGCCAGCAGTTTTGCCTACGAGCAGTACTTC. The encoded protein is CASSFAYEQYF. Full variable domain (missing parts from reference TRBV7-2 and TRBJ2-7): GAGVSQSPSNKVTEKGKDVELRCDPISGHTALYWYRQSLGQGLEFLIYFQGNSAPDKSGLPSDRFSAERTGGSVSTLTIQRTQQEDSAVYLCASSFAYEQYFGPGTRLTVT.

This chain joins TRBV7-9 and TRBJ1-2; possible D gene TRBD1, 6 bases. The V and J ends lost 3 bases and 0 bases respectively, with 11 bases between them. There are 15 residues in the CDR3. Germline lookup yields CDR1 SEHNR and CDR2 FQNEAQ (reference sequence). The CDR3 DNA sequence: TGTGCCAGCAGCTTGGGGGGCACCCCTAACTATGGCTACACCTTC. Translation gives CASSLGGTPNYGYTF.

The genes are TRBV3-1 and TRBJ1-1; a weak D match, TRBD1 (6 bases). Trimming took 3 bases from V and 1 from J, leaving 9 bases between them. The CDR3 consists of 14 residues. CDR1 is LGHDT and CDR2 is YNNKEL in the germline V gene (reference sequence). In nucleotides, the CDR3 is TGTGCCAGCAGCCAGAGGGGGGAGAACACTGAAGCTTTCTTT. This translates into CASSQRGENTEAFF.

The rearrangement links TRBV10-3 to TRBJ1-3; no clear D gene. Germline-derived CDR1 and CDR2 are ENHRY and SYGVKD. The CDR3 extends over 13 amino acids. This CDR3 is CSSGGSSGNTIYF. In DNA form, the CDR3 reads TGTAGCTCCGGTGGGTCCTCTGGAAACACCATATATTTT.

This clonotype was observed a single time. The V and J genes are TRBV20-1 and TRBJ2-7; a possible D gene is TRBD2 (6 bases). Germline V CDR1 and CDR2: DFQATT, SNEGSKA (reference sequence). There are 14 residues in the CDR3. Trimming pared 0 bases from V and 0 bases from J, leaving 9 bases between. CDR3 sequence reads: CSAREGGRSYEQYF. The DNA of the CDR3 is TGCAGTGCTAGAGAGGGGGGACGCTCCTACGAGCAGTACTTC.

The chain carries TRBV30 and TRBJ1-1, with D unresolved. CDR1 and CDR2 (germline): GTSNPN, SVGIG (reference sequence). This CDR3 is 15 amino acids long. V lost 4 bases to trimming and J lost 0 bases, with 15 bases between them. CDR3 DNA sequence: TGTGCCTGGACTCGCTTAGGAACGGTGAACACTGAAGCTTTCTTT. It yields the protein CAWTRLGTVNTEAFF. Filled out from reference TRBV30 and TRBJ1-1, the complete variable domain reads SQTIHQWPATLVQPVGSPLSLECTVEGTSNPNLYWYRQAAGRGLQLLFYSVGIGQISSEVPQNLSASRPQDRQFILSSKKLLLSDSGFYLCAWTRLGTVNTEAFFGQGTRLTVV.

The chain has TRBV20-1 and TRBJ1-5; no clear D gene. Trimming removed 0 bases from V and 7 bases from J, with 13 bases in between. CDR3 length: 14 residues. Germline values: CDR1 DFQATT, CDR2 SNEGSKA (reference sequence). The CDR3 region is CSARDPWSGQPQHF. In DNA form, the CDR3 reads TGCAGTGCTAGAGATCCTTGGTCGGGGCAGCCCCAGCATTTT.

The chain uses TRBV20-1 and TRBJ2-7, with D perhaps TRBD1 (5 bases). Trimming cost V 0 bases and J 1 base, with 7 bases left between them. The CDR3 has 13 amino acids. Germline V CDR1 and CDR2: DFQATT, SNEGSKA (reference sequence). CDR3 protein: CSARDDSSYEQYF. The CDR3 DNA reads as TGCAGTGCTAGAGATGACAGTTCCTACGAGCAGTACTTC.

V usage is TRBV6-1 and J usage is TRBJ2-3, with TRBD2 identical over 10 bases. This CDR3 contains 15 residues. Germline trimming cut 7 bases from V and 0 bases from J; bases unmatched to any gene: 4. Germline CDR1 and CDR2: MNHNS and SASEGT. In DNA, the CDR3 is TGTGCCAGCACCGTAGCGGGGGGCAGCACAGATACGCAGTATTTT. Translated: CASTVAGGSTDTQYF.

The chain employs TRBV29-1 and TRBJ1-2; 8 positions match TRBD1. The ends lost 4 bases at V and 4 bases at J; junction bases unmatched: 8. The CDR3 sequence is 14 residues long. Germline V lookup: CDR1 SQVTM, CDR2 ANQGSEA. The chain's CDR3 is CSVGGQDAFYGYTF. As DNA, the CDR3 is TGCAGCGTTGGGGGACAGGATGCCTTCTATGGCTACACCTTC.

The chain couples TRBV2 to TRBJ2-5; D uncertain. Per germline, CDR1 SNHLY and CDR2 FYNNEI. Trimming removed 8 bases from V and 5 bases from J, with 9 bases in between. The CDR3 contains 11 residues. CDR3 residues: CASGVVETQYF. The CDR3 nucleotides are TGTGCCAGCGGGGTGGTTGAGACCCAGTACTTC.

The chain is built from TRBV3-1 and TRBJ1-1; D possibly corresponds to TRBD1 (6 bases). Trimming removed 5 bases from V and 5 bases from J, with 9 bases in between. The CDR3 runs 12 residues. CDR1 and CDR2 (germline): LGHDT, YNNKEL (reference sequence). The CDR3, as DNA: TGTGCCAGCAGCAGGGGGGATACTGAAGCTTTCTTT. Protein product: CASSRGDTEAFF.

In its sample, this clonotype was seen once. The rearrangement uses TRBV5-1 and TRBJ2-7; 11 positions match TRBD1. After removal of 0 bases from V and 1 base from J, the junction contained 6 bases not matched to a gene. CDR1 is SGHRS, CDR2 YFSETQ, per germline. This CDR3 contains 17 residues. DNA of the CDR3: TGCGCCAGCAGCTTGGCCGTCGGGACAGGGGGGTCCTACGAGCAGTACTTC. Amino acid sequence: CASSLAVGTGGSYEQYF. Together with reference TRBV5-1 and TRBJ2-7, the CDR3 gives the full variable domain: KAGVTQTPRYLIKTRGQQVTLSCSPISGHRSVSWYQQTPGQGLQFLFEYFSETQRNKGNFPGRFSGRQFSNSRSEMNVSTLELGDSALYLCASSLAVGTGGSYEQYFGPGTRLTVT.

This chain connects TRBV6-5 to TRBJ2-7, with D maybe TRBD1 (5 bases). The germline gives CDR1 MNHEY, CDR2 SVGAGI. Trimming took 2 bases from V and 2 from J, leaving 13 bases between them. The CDR3 runs to 15 residues. For the CDR3, the DNA is TGTGCCAGCAGTTACGATGGGGCCGCCCCCTACGAGCAGTACTTC. Translated, it gives CASSYDGAAPYEQYF.

V usage is TRBV18 and J usage is TRBJ2-2; D is undetermined. Trimming removed 4 bases at V and 6 bases at J, with 12 bases between. The CDR3 runs to 14 residues. The germline V gene encodes CDR1 KGHSH and CDR2 LQKENI. This chain's CDR3 is CASSLMTPAGELFF. Written as DNA, the CDR3 is TGTGCCAGCTCACTTATGACCCCGGCCGGGGAGCTGTTTTTT.

This chain joins TRBV7-2 and TRBJ2-4; TRBD2 might be the D (6 bases). In germline, CDR1 is SGHTA, CDR2 FQGNSA. This CDR3 has 15 residues. V was cut by 5 bases and J by 5 bases, with 16 bases left in between. CDR3 in amino acids: CASSRRPGLQNIQYF. The CDR3 coding sequence is TGTGCCAGCAGCCGGCGACCGGGACTGCAAAACATTCAGTACTTC. The whole variable domain, filled in from reference TRBV7-2 and TRBJ2-4, reads GAGVSQSPSNKVTEKGKDVELRCDPISGHTALYWYRQSLGQGLEFLIYFQGNSAPDKSGLPSDRFSAERTGGSVSTLTIQRTQQEDSAVYLCASSRRPGLQNIQYFGAGTRLSVL.

The rearrangement links TRBV20-1 to TRBJ2-5; a possible D gene is TRBD1 (5 bases). Per the germline V gene, CDR1 is DFQATT and CDR2 is SNEGSKA (reference sequence). The CDR3 sequence is 15 residues long. Trimming stripped 2 bases from V and 1 base from J, with 14 bases between. The CDR3 loop is CSARKPGQAQETQYF. DNA of the CDR3: TGCAGTGCTAGAAAACCCGGACAAGCCCAAGAGACCCAGTACTTC.

V is TRBV20-1 and J is TRBJ1-5; TRBD1 might be the D (5 bases). Germline CDR1 is DFQATT and CDR2 is SNEGSKA (reference sequence). Trimming shortened V by 0 bases and J by 5 bases, and 14 bases separated the two germline ends. The CDR3 is made up of 15 amino acids. The CDR3 loop is CSARDRLGADQPQHF. In DNA, the CDR3 is TGCAGTGCTAGAGATCGGCTCGGGGCGGATCAGCCCCAGCATTTT.

The rearrangement links TRBV6-5 to TRBJ2-3; 7 bases map to TRBD2. Looked up from germline, CDR1 is MNHEY and CDR2 is SVGAGI. The trim removed 2 bases at V and 6 bases at J, leaving 11 bases unmatched. The CDR3 covers 16 residues. The chain's CDR3 is CASSYAASGGRDTQYF. CDR3 in DNA: TGTGCCAGCAGTTACGCGGCTAGCGGAGGCAGGGATACGCAGTATTTT.

The chain carries TRBV29-1 and TRBJ1-2; D might be TRBD1 (5 bases). Trimming took off 4 bases at V and 2 bases at J, with 14 bases between the two ends. This CDR3 comprises 14 residues. Per germline, CDR1 SQVTM and CDR2 ANQGSEA. The CDR3: CSVGGDLPNYGYTF. CDR3 bases: TGCAGCGTTGGAGGGGACCTACCCAACTATGGCTACACCTTC.

The chain uses TRBV29-1 and TRBJ2-1; TRBD2 agrees at 7 bases. V was clipped by 2 bases and J by 2 bases; unmatched bases: 3. CDR3 length: 14 residues. Looked up from germline, CDR1 is SQVTM and CDR2 is ANQGSEA. CDR3 amino acids: CSVEYAGAYNEQFF. Here the CDR3 DNA reads TGCAGCGTTGAATATGCGGGGGCCTACAATGAGCAGTTCTTC.